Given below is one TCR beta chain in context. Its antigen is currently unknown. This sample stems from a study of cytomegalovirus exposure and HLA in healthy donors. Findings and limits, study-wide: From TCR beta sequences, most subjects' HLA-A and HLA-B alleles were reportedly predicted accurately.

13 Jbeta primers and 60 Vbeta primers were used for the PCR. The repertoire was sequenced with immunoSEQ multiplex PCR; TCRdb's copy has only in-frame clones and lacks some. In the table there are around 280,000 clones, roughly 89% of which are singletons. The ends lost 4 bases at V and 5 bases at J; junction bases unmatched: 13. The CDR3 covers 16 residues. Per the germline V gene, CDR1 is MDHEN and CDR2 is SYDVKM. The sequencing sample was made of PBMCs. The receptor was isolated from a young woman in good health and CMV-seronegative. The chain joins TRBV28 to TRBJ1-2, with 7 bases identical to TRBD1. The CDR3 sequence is CASSSYGGQSIYGYTF. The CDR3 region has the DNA TGTGCCAGCAGTTCGTACGGGGGACAGTCAATTTATGGCTACACCTTC.